This section outlines one T cell receptor beta chain sequence together with its context. What this receptor recognizes is not known. Base qualities are not provided; no much larger clone lies one nucleotide away. The CDR3 holds 13 amino acids from the cysteine to the phenylalanine. The retained sequence is limited to the CDR3, 39 bases, with the frame set at the first base. Between the V and J ends, shortened by 0 bases and 4 bases respectively, the junction contains 6 bases. CDR1 and CDR2, per the germline V gene (reference sequence), are WNHNN and SYGVQD. Library creation used the immunoSEQ multiplex PCR assay. For the multiplex PCR, a mixture combining 60 forward primers for TCR Vbeta segments and 13 reverse primers for TCR Jbeta segments was used. The CDR3 region of rearranged TCR beta genes was amplified from genomic DNA by a multiplex PCR assay. Amplified TCR beta libraries were sequenced as 87-base-pair reads on the Illumina HiSeq System. Under the source paper's analysis protocol: Across the 500 to 700 repertoires, a later analysis counted 78 million or so unique TCR beta chains, around 10 million of which were shared by at least two donors. A nearest-neighbor algorithm error-corrected the raw reads and collapsed the reads into unique sequences, merging closely related sequences to remove PCR and sequencing errors. CDR3 sequences were aligned to IMGT reference sequences to assign V, D and J gene segments. For a sequence to be retained, a match of at least six nucleotides was required to both a V gene segment and a J gene segment. A rearrangement was called productive if the CDR3 had no stop codons and remained in frame with V and J, and every other rearrangement was called non-productive. Following IMGT convention, CDR3 was defined as the stretch from the second conserved V-encoded cysteine to the conserved J-encoded phenylalanine. The earlier analysis of about 560 of the donors excluded any sequence lacking an unambiguous match to a single V gene segment. In an earlier analysis of a few hundred of the donors, V segments were called functional above 56.7% productive rearrangements and were called segregating when the between-donor standard deviation exceeded 5%. To diagnose cytomegalovirus status from the catalog of TCR beta chain sequences, a statistical classification framework was built. A later analysis assigned V and J genes by comparing TCR nucleotide sequences with IMGT/GENE-DB human TR gene sequences. The TCRdist pipeline was used in a later analysis to assign CDR3 sequences and most-parsimonious VDJ recombination scenarios. In a later analysis, every TCR beta chain was defined by the combination of its CDR3 amino acid sequence and its V-gene family, and reads without a unique V-gene family were dropped. As a way to deal with suspected cross-contamination and a sequencing artifact, a later analysis dropped 500 to 700 nucleotide sequences that were highly shared and had low generation probability. A later analysis calculated a clonal expansion index for each public chain from normalized within-repertoire ranks of inferred template counts. Generation probabilities in a later analysis came from a VDJ recombination model fitted to out-of-frame rearrangements, and those results were checked against IGoR. In a later analysis, hypergeometric tests were used to score TCR-TCR, TCR-HLA and TCR-CMV co-occurrence, with a repertoire-size bias correction applied to TCR pairs. To estimate false discovery rates, a later analysis permuted the HLA or CMV assignments 20 times. In a later analysis, co-occurring TCRs were grouped using DBSCAN, with TCRdist sequence similarity added in when clustering inside HLA-allele-positive subsets. Repertoires with fewer than 30,000 or more than 120,000 public chains were left out of co-occurrence clustering, as were several repertoires with anomalous nucleotide sharing. This immuneACCESS table, as held by TCRdb, lists in-frame sequences with V and J called but not all clones. Of the missing ones, under half trace to an unresolved V gene in checked studies; the others have no known cause. V and J calls and clone size are those listed in that table; D and trimming were worked out from the DNA. The sample yields approximately 110,000 clones; roughly three fifths were counted once. Around 3.9% of the sample is held by the ten biggest clonotypes.

The data stem from a study of cytomegalovirus exposure and HLA in healthy donors (dated by TCRdb to between 2016 and 2019). With regard to the full study: In an earlier analysis of several hundred of the donors, about 260 Gb of sequence data and about 110 million unique TCR beta sequences from approximately 180 million T cells were reported. Approximately 300 gigabases of sequencing data and approximately 80 million unique TCR sequences were included in an early release covering 550 to 650 HLA-typed donors. Of the roughly 400 genotyped donors, about 80% fell in the genetic ancestry cluster associated with self-reported Caucasian donors. The study aimed to test whether cataloging public T cell receptors could reveal signatures of past pathogen exposure. The study used immunosequencing to profile the T cell repertoires of some 600 subjects and linked those repertoires to cytomegalovirus serostatus. A separate validation cohort of some 130 different subjects was used in addition to the roughly 640-subject first cohort. The study combined high-throughput TCR immunosequencing, statistical association of individual TCRs with disease status, and machine learning to predict cytomegalovirus infection status. A later analysis re-analyzed previously published TCR beta repertoires from 550 to 700 donors and added high-resolution HLA genotyping to study TCR occurrence patterns. Rather than drawing on any new phenotypic data, the later analysis identified candidate immune exposures from TCR beta sequences and the way those sequences occurred across donors. An earlier analysis of 587 of the donors used high-throughput TCR beta sequencing to judge whether each TCR beta V gene segment behaved as functional or pseudogenic. Donor age, sex, ethnicity and CMV serostatus were compiled together with the repertoire data. In a later genetic analysis, genome-wide SNP genotypes for about 55% of the roughly 670 donors were used, and that subset was treated as a discovery cohort. Every repertoire in the discovery cohort had been generated on one and the same sequencing platform. Class I and class II HLA loci were covered by the typing at four-digit resolution. The number of typed donors differed by locus: roughly 629-640 for A, B, C, DRB1 and DQB1; roughly 510 for DQA1; around 610 for DPA1; and around 450 for DPB1. Five DR-DQ haplotypes were treated as single units for association and clustering because of strong linkage in the cohort. Among about 400 genotyped donors of the cohort, an average of around 220,000 unique TCR beta nucleotide sequences was sequenced per donor, of which about 20% were non-productive. What the work shows at the level of the full study, not this receptor alone: In a later analysis, HLA-associated TCR beta chains showed more clonal expansion and lower generation probabilities than non-associated chains that were equally common. The classifier was reported to diagnose cytomegalovirus status with high specificity and sensitivity in both the original and validation cohorts. In an earlier analysis of some 640 of the donors, most TCR beta V segments were observed in productive rearrangements about 87% or about 30% of the time, broadly matching IMGT annotations. A further reported finding was that TCR beta sequences accurately predicted the HLA-A and HLA-B alleles for most subjects in the first cohort. In a later genetic analysis, fewer N-insertions in productive TCRs were reported among donors in an Asian-associated ancestry cluster than the approximately 630-donor mean. The study listed 170 or so TCR beta chains as associated with cytomegalovirus. Because the 87-base-pair reads could not distinguish some IMGT-functional V segments, including TRBV6-2 and TRBV6-3, those segments were excluded. According to a later analysis, most CMV-associated TCR beta chains appeared to be HLA-restricted, and the HLA associations seemed to be driven largely by CMV exposure. The authors suggested that the approach could potentially be generalized to other disease states and immunological phenotypes. Because HLA typing was missing for some donors at each locus, association tests included only the typed subset. The presence/absence analyses assumed that sequencing depth was roughly uniform across donors, and that assumption may not be true. Correlated functional status among segregating V segments might reflect linkage disequilibrium, but an unknown experimental factor could not be ruled out. In a later analysis, the rate of TCR association differed among HLA loci, with DRB1 alleles having the most associated TCRs and HLA-C alleles having the fewest. Several of the top co-occurrence clusters appeared to be linked to parvovirus B19, influenza, CMV and Epstein-Barr virus, according to a later analysis. An association between a missense DCLRE1C variant and V-gene and J-gene trimming of TCR beta chains was found in a later genetic analysis and replicated in an independent cohort. Roughly 15 rarely observed V segments, including chromosome 9 orphons, were excluded from the earlier analysis of several hundred of the donors because counts were too low. Only TCR beta chains were sequenced in this cohort, and the absence of alpha or paired-chain data limited detectable features. The sequencing pipeline was judged likely to have produced a cluster of highly shared sequence variants as a technical artifact. In vitro tests confirmed that a few of the cytomegalovirus-associated TCR beta chains recognize cytomegalovirus antigens. The only immune exposure information available for the cohort was CMV serostatus. Most TCR sequences were observed very rarely across donors, whereas some public TCRs were present in many individuals. Strong co-occurrence of HLA alleles, especially DR and DQ, made assigning TCR associations to individual alleles difficult. At a false discovery rate of 0.05, a later analysis linked some 18,000 TCR beta sequences to specific HLA alleles.

The cohort comprised more than 550 healthy bone marrow donors. All cohort members were sampled while nominally healthy, although unrecorded immune exposures were likely present. The donor was CMV seropositive and belonged to the group of more than 250 seropositive cohort members. A peripheral blood sample was collected from each donor, and TCR beta sequencing was performed on peripheral blood mononuclear cells. Genomic DNA extraction from the blood cell samples was performed with the Qiagen DNeasy Blood Extraction Kit. Specimen: PBMCs. The chain employs TRBV10-1 and TRBJ1-2; confidence is insufficient to name the D gene. This clonotype was obtained from a man younger than 40 in good health and CMV-seropositive. The CDR3 protein sequence reads: CASSESRGYGYTF. The DNA reads TGCGCCAGCAGTGAGTCGCGAGGCTATGGCTACACCTTC.